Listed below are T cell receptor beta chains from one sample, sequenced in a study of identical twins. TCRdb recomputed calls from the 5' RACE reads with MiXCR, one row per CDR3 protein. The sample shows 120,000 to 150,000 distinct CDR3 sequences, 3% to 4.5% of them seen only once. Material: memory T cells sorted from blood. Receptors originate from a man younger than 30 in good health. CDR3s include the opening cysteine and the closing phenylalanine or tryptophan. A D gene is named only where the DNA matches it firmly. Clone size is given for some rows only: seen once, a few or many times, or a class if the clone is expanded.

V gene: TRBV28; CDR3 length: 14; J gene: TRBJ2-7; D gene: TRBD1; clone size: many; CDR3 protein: CASRPPRTGGEQYF; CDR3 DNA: TGTGCCAGCAGACCTCCCCGGACAGGGGGCGAGCAGTACTTC
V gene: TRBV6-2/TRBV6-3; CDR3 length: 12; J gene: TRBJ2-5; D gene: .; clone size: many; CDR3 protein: CASRAVTETQYF; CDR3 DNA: TGTGCCAGCAGGGCGGTGACGGAGACCCAGTACTTC
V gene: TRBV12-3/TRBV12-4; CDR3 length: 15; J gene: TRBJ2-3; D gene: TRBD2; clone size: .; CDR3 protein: CASRTLAGGTVTQYF; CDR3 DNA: TGTGCCAGCAGAACACTAGCGGGAGGGACCGTTACGCAGTATTTT
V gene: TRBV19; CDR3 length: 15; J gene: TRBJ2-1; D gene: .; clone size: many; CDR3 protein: CASSRGRGPTDEQFF; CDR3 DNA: TGTGCCAGTAGTAGGGGCCGCGGCCCTACAGATGAGCAGTTCTTC
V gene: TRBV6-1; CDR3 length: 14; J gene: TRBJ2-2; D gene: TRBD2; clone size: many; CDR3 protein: CASSEGGGSGELFF; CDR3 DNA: TGTGCCAGCAGTGAAGGGGGAGGGTCCGGGGAGCTGTTTTTT
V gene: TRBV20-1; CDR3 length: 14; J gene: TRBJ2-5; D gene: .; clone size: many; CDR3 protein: CSAQQGHRGETQYF; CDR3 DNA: TGCAGTGCCCAACAGGGACATCGGGGAGAGACCCAGTACTTC
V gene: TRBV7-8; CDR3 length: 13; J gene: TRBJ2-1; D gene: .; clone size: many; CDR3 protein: CASSLALGRDRIF; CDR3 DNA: TGTGCCAGCAGCTTAGCGCTGGGTAGGGATAGGATCTTC
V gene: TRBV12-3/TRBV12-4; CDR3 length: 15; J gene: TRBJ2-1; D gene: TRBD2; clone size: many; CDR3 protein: CASSPIAGVLNEQFF; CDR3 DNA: TGTGCCAGCAGTCCCATAGCGGGAGTCTTGAATGAGCAGTTCTTC
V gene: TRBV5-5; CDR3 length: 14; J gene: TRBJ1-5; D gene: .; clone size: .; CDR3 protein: CASSLNRINQPQHF; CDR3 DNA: TGTGCCAGCAGCTTGAACAGGATCAATCAGCCCCAGCATTTT
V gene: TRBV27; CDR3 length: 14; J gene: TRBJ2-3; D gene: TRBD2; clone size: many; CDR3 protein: CASSLGLAADTQYF; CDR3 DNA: TGTGCCAGCAGTTTAGGGCTAGCGGCAGATACGCAGTATTTT
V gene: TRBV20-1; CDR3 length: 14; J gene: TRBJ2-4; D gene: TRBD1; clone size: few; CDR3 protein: CSARTGESVDIQYF; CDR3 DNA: TGCAGTGCCAGGACAGGCGAGTCTGTGGACATTCAGTACTTC
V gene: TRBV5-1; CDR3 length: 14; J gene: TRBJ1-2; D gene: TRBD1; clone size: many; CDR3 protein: CASSSEQGDYGYTF; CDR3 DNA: TGCGCCAGCAGCTCGGAACAGGGGGACTATGGCTACACCTTC
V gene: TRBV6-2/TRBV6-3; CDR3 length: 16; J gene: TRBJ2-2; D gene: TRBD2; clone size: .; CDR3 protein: CASGPLAAKNTGELFF; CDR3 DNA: TGTGCCAGCGGCCCCCTAGCGGCCAAGAACACCGGGGAGCTGTTTTTT
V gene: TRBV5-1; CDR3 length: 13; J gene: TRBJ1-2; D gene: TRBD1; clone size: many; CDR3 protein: CASSGQGDYGYTF; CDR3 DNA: TGCGCCAGCAGCGGACAGGGGGACTATGGCTACACCTTC
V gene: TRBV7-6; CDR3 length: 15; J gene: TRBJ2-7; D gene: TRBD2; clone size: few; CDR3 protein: CASSPLAGDTYEQYF; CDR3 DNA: TGTGCCAGCAGCCCGCTCGCGGGAGACACCTACGAGCAGTACTTC
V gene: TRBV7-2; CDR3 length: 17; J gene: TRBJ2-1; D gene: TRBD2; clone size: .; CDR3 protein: CASSLGGGTSPYNEQFF; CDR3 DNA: TGTGCCAGCAGCTTAGGAGGGGGGACTAGTCCGTACAATGAGCAGTTCTTC
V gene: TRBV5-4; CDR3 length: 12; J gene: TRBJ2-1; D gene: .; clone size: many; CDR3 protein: CASSFETLEQFF; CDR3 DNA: TGTGCCAGCAGCTTTGAGACGCTTGAGCAGTTCTTC
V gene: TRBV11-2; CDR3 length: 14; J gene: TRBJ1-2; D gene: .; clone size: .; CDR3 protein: CASSFSTTNYGYTF; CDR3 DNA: TGTGCCAGCAGCTTCAGTACTACTAACTATGGCTACACCTTC
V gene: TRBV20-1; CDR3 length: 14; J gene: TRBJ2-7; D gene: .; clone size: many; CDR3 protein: CSASSLDMTYEQYF; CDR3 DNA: TGCAGTGCTAGTTCGCTAGACATGACCTACGAGCAGTACTTC
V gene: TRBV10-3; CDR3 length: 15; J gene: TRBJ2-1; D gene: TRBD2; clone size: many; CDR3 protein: CAVITGTSGRNEQFF; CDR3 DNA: TGTGCCGTAATTACCGGGACTAGCGGGAGGAATGAGCAGTTCTTC
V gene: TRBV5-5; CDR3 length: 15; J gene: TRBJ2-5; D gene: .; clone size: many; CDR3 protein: CASRWSFLPGETQYF; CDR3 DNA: TGTGCCAGCAGGTGGTCCTTTCTGCCAGGAGAGACCCAGTACTTC
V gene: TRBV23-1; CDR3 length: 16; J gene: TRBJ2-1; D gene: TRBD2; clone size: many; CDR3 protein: CASSPGVAGRYNEQFF; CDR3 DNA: TGCGCCAGCAGTCCCGGGGTAGCGGGTAGATACAATGAGCAGTTCTTC
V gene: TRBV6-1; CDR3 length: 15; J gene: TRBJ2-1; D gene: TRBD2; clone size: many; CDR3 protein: CASRPGLAAHNEQFF; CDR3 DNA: TGTGCCAGCAGACCCGGACTAGCTGCCCACAATGAGCAGTTCTTC
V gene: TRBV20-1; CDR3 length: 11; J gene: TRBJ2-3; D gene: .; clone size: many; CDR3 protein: CSARKADTQYF; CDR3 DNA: TGCAGTGCTAGGAAAGCAGATACGCAGTATTTT
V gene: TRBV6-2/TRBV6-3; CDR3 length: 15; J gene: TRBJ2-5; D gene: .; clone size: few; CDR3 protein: CASHTFIGGMETQYF; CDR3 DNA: TGTGCCAGCCACACATTCATAGGGGGAATGGAGACCCAGTACTTC
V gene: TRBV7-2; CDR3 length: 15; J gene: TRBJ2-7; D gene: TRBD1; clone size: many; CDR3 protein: CASSFRDRGGYEQYF; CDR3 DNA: TGTGCCAGCAGCTTCCGGGACAGGGGGGGTTACGAGCAGTACTTC
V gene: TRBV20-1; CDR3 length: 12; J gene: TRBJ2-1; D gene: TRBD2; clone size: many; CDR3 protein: CSATTSEYEQFF; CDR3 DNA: TGCAGTGCGACGACTAGCGAGTATGAGCAGTTCTTC
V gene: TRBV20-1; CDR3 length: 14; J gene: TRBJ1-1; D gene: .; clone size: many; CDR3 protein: CSASGGPRNTEAFF; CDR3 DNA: TGCAGTGCTAGCGGAGGGCCCCGCAACACTGAAGCTTTCTTT
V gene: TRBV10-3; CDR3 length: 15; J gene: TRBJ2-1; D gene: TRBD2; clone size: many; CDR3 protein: CAIRRTGTSSNEQFF; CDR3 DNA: TGTGCCATCAGAAGAACCGGGACTAGCTCTAATGAGCAGTTCTTC
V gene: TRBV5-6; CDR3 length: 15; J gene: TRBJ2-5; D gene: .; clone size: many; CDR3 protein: CASRQTPGLPSAQYF; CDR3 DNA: TGTGCCAGCAGACAGACACCGGGACTGCCATCGGCCCAGTACTTC
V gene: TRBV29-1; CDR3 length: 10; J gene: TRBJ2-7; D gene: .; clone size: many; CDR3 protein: CSVANIEQYF; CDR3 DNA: TGCAGCGTCGCCAATATCGAGCAGTACTTC
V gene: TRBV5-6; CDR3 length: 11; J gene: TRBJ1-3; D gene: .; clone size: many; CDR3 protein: CASSVGNTIYF; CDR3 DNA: TGTGCCAGCAGCGTTGGAAACACCATATATTTT
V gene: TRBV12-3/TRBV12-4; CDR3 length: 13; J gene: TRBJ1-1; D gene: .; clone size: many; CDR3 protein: CASSLKGSSEAFF; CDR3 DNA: TGTGCCAGCAGTTTAAAGGGTTCTTCTGAAGCTTTCTTT